These 29 T cell receptor beta chains share one sample of origin, sequenced in a study of blood T cells in healthy people across ages. Together with a sample-barcoded 5' primer, a J-beta primer mix was included in a second PCR lasting about 6 to 11 cycles. In TCRdb, the 5' RACE reads were re-called with MiXCR into one record per CDR3 protein. The data hold hundreds of thousands of distinct CDR3 sequences, with more than 45% observed a single time. The sequenced sample was blood. These receptors originate from a woman at least 80 years old in good health.

This clonotype showed up many times. J is TRBJ2-5 and V is TRBV6-1, with D tentatively TRBD1 or TRBD2 (5 bases each). The CDR3 runs to 13 residues. From germline, CDR1 is MNHNS and CDR2 SASEGT. With 4 bases removed from V and 4 bases from J, the gap between germline ends came to 10 bases. CDR3: CASSVVGAETQYF. The CDR3, as DNA: TGTGCCAGCAGTGTAGTCGGGGCAGAGACCCAGTACTTC.

V and J are TRBV27 and TRBJ2-1; 9 nucleotides align to TRBD2. V lost 3 bases to trimming and J lost 7 bases; unmatched junction nucleotides: 10. The CDR3 extends over 16 amino acids. In germline, CDR1 is MNHEY, CDR2 SMNVEV (reference sequence). CDR3 in amino acids: CASSFTAGGRWNEQFF. DNA for the CDR3: TGTGCCAGCAGTTTTACGGCGGGAGGGAGGTGGAATGAGCAGTTCTTC.

In this sample, this clonotype turned up once. This sequence may be a read error, since a much larger clone differs from it by one base. V and J are TRBV6-6 and TRBJ2-1; 8 nucleotides line up with TRBD2. Germline V lookup: CDR1 MNHNY, CDR2 SVGAGI (reference sequence). Trimming removed 4 bases from V and 9 bases from J; junction bases left unmatched: 14. This CDR3 has 16 residues. The CDR3 protein is CASSSAYLGGRIEQFF. The CDR3 region has the DNA TGTGCCAGCAGTTCCGCGTACCTTGGCGGGAGGATTGAGCAGTTCTTC.

This clonotype has at least ten counts. The rearrangement joins TRBV5-1 to TRBJ2-3, with D perhaps given as TRBD1 or TRBD2 (5 bases each). The CDR3 sequence is 15 residues long. Trimming removed 0 bases at V and 3 bases at J, with 11 bases between. CDR1 and CDR2 (germline): SGHRS, YFSETQ. The CDR3 DNA is TGCGCCAGCAGCTTGGACGAGGGGCTGACAGATACGCAGTATTTT. It specifies CASSLDEGLTDTQYF. Together with reference TRBV5-1 and TRBJ2-3, the CDR3 gives the full variable domain: KAGVTQTPRYLIKTRGQQVTLSCSPISGHRSVSWYQQTPGQGLQFLFEYFSETQRNKGNFPGRFSGRQFSNSRSEMNVSTLELGDSALYLCASSLDEGLTDTQYFGPGTRLTVL.

This clonotype was detected only a few times. The chain has TRBV2 and TRBJ1-1; a possible D gene is TRBD1 (5 bases). Germline values: CDR1 SNHLY, CDR2 FYNNEI. Trimming removed 6 bases at V and 1 base at J, with 9 bases between. The CDR3 is 13 amino acids. CDR3 in amino acids: CASSPQENTEAFF. DNA for the CDR3: TGTGCCAGCAGCCCACAGGAGAACACTGAAGCTTTCTTT.

The chain couples TRBV21-1 to TRBJ2-2; the listed D gene, TRBD1, was not tested against the DNA. TRBV21-1 is described as a pseudogene. The CDR3 loop spans 15 amino acids. The chain's CDR3 is CASSKPGRTTGELFF. The CDR3 nucleotides are TGTGCCAGCAGCAAACCCGGGAGGACTACCGGGGAGCTGTTTTTT.

The chain links TRBV20-1 to TRBJ2-1; 8 bases fit TRBD2. The CDR3 covers 14 residues. Germline assignment: CDR1 DFQATT and CDR2 SNEGSKA (reference sequence). The V segment lost 3 bases and the J segment 4 bases; nucleotides outside the gene matches: 5. The CDR3 region has the DNA TGCAGTGCTAGTGCGGGGGGCTCTTACAATGAGCAGTTCTTC. Amino acid sequence: CSASAGGSYNEQFF.

The chain carries TRBV29-1 and TRBJ2-3; no clear D gene. Germline CDR1 and CDR2: SQVTM and ANQGSEA. Between the trimmed V and J ends, which lost 3 bases and 0 bases, there was a span of 10 bases. The CDR3 is 14 residues long. As DNA, the CDR3 is TGCAGCGTTGATGCGGCAGCTAGCACAGATACGCAGTATTTT. It translates to CSVDAAASTDTQYF.

There are a few counts of this clonotype. The rearrangement joins TRBV20-1 to TRBJ1-5; possible D gene TRBD1, 6 bases. This CDR3 is built from 17 residues. The germline V and J ends were trimmed by 3 bases and 1 base, with 19 bases remaining between them. Germline V gene sequence: CDR1 DFQATT, CDR2 SNEGSKA (reference sequence). The DNA for the CDR3 is TGCAGTGCTAGTCGCGACAGGATGGGAAAAAGCAATCAGCCCCAGCATTTT. It encodes CSASRDRMGKSNQPQHF.

This clonotype was counted a few times. The chain joins TRBV5-1 to TRBJ2-1; D remains ambiguous. Trimming left V 4 bases short and J 0 bases short, with 14 bases between. CDR3 length: 16 residues. Germline CDR1 is SGHRS and CDR2 is YFSETQ. The CDR3 bases are TGCGCCAGCAGCCTGTGGGCCGCAAACTCCTACAATGAGCAGTTCTTC. Translated: CASSLWAANSYNEQFF. Using reference TRBV5-1 and TRBJ2-1 for the parts outside the CDR3, the full variable domain is KAGVTQTPRYLIKTRGQQVTLSCSPISGHRSVSWYQQTPGQGLQFLFEYFSETQRNKGNFPGRFSGRQFSNSRSEMNVSTLELGDSALYLCASSLWAANSYNEQFFGPGTRLTVL.

This clonotype was detected only a few times. The genes are TRBV5-1 and TRBJ2-1; 8 positions match TRBD1. The CDR3 covers 15 residues. Losses at the gene ends were 4 bases for V and 9 bases for J; bases not matched to a gene: 12. Germline V lookup: CDR1 SGHRS, CDR2 YFSETQ. The CDR3 loop reads CASSPESDRGGEQFF. The CDR3 coding sequence is TGCGCCAGCAGCCCCGAAAGCGACAGGGGTGGTGAGCAGTTCTTC. Looking up the rest from reference TRBV5-1 and TRBJ2-1 gives the full variable domain: KAGVTQTPRYLIKTRGQQVTLSCSPISGHRSVSWYQQTPGQGLQFLFEYFSETQRNKGNFPGRFSGRQFSNSRSEMNVSTLELGDSALYLCASSPESDRGGEQFFGPGTRLTVL.

Points on this clonotype: With a much larger clone just one base away, this may be a read error. This chain uses TRBV30 with TRBJ1-2; the D is unclear. V lost 5 bases and J lost 7, with 17 bases in between. Germline loops: CDR1 GTSNPN, CDR2 SVGIG (reference sequence). The CDR3 has 13 amino acids. The CDR3 DNA reads TGTGCCTGGGAGCTTATGAGGGCGAGTGGCTACACCTTC. Translated, it gives CAWELMRASGYTF.

Only one count was recorded for this clonotype. The J gene is TRBJ2-1, the V gene TRBV29-1; possibly TRBD1 or TRBD2 for D (5 bases each). From germline, CDR1 is SQVTM and CDR2 ANQGSEA. The ends were cut back, 6 bases at V and 4 bases at J, with 10 bases in the middle. This CDR3 is built from 12 residues. The CDR3 region is CSVGESYNEQFF. The CDR3 DNA reads TGCAGCGTGGGGGAAAGTTACAATGAGCAGTTCTTC.

The chain is built from TRBV2 and TRBJ2-1, with TRBD1 matching 7 bases. The CDR3 runs 15 residues. Germline CDR1 SNHLY, CDR2 FYNNEI. J was trimmed by 5 bases and V by 4 bases; bases with no gene match: 8. Written as DNA, the CDR3 is TGTGCCAGCAGTGTATGGACAGGAGTAAACAATGAGCAGTTCTTC. It specifies CASSVWTGVNNEQFF.

This clonotype is a singleton in its sample. The chain employs TRBV20-1 and TRBJ2-5, with a possible D match to TRBD1 (7 bases). The DNA end favors TRBJ2-7, so the J call may be wrong. The length of the CDR3 is 14 residues. From germline, CDR1 is DFQATT and CDR2 SNEGSKA (reference sequence). CDR3 in amino acids: CSAREGASYYEQYF. CDR3 bases: TGCAGTGCTAGGGAGGGGGCCTCCTACTACGAGCAGTACTTC.

This rearrangement joins TRBV28 to TRBJ1-6, with D unresolved. Trimming removed 6 bases at V and 0 bases at J, with 18 bases between. The germline gives CDR1 MDHEN, CDR2 SYDVKM. CDR3 length equals 18 residues. The CDR3 sequence: CASRLTPGSSSYNSPLHF. As DNA, the CDR3 is TGTGCCAGCAGACTAACACCGGGGTCGAGCTCCTATAATTCACCCCTCCACTTT. Looking up the rest from reference TRBV28 and TRBJ1-6 gives the full variable domain: DVKVTQSSRYLVKRTGEKVFLECVQDMDHENMFWYRQDPGLGLRLIYFSYDVKMKEKGDIPEGYSVSREKKERFSLILESASTNQTSMYLCASRLTPGSSSYNSPLHFGNGTRLTVT.

The V and J genes are TRBV7-9 and TRBJ2-7; tentatively, D is TRBD1 or TRBD2 (5 bases each). This CDR3 is built from 16 residues. The V gene lost 5 bases and the J gene lost 0 bases, with 17 bases spanning the gap. Germline CDR1 and CDR2: SEHNR and FQNEAQ (reference sequence). This chain's CDR3 is CASSPRSGRASYEQYF. The CDR3 DNA is TGTGCCAGCAGCCCCCGGTCAGGGCGGGCCTCCTACGAGCAGTACTTC.

In its sample, this clonotype was seen many times. The V gene is TRBV15, the J gene TRBJ2-3, with TRBD2 identical over 14 bases. The CDR3 length is 21 residues. V dropped 0 bases and J dropped 4; count of bases not matched to a gene: 15. Germline V CDR1 and CDR2: LNHNV, YYDKDF (reference sequence). The CDR3 nucleotides are TGTGCCACCAGCAGAGATCCGTTCGGCCCGGGACTAGCGGGAGTCCCAGATACGCAGTATTTT. It codes for CATSRDPFGPGLAGVPDTQYF. The full variable domain, in which reference TRBV15 and TRBJ2-3 provide the parts outside the CDR3, is DAMVIQNPRYQVTQFGKPVTLSCSQTLNHNVMYWYQQKSSQAPKLLFHYYDKDFNNEADTPDNFQSRRPNTSFCFLDIRSPGLGDTAMYLCATSRDPFGPGLAGVPDTQYFGPGTRLTVL.

A remark on this clonotype: A much larger clone sits a single nucleotide away, making a read error possible. J is TRBJ2-7 and V is TRBV6-6; TRBD1 matches at 10 bases. Trimming at V came to 7 bases and at J to 7 bases, leaving 16 bases not matched to a gene. This CDR3 contains 16 residues. In germline, CDR1 is MNHNY, CDR2 SVGAGI (reference sequence). The CDR3 region has the DNA TGTGCCAGCAATGGGGGGACCGGGACAGGGGTCAATGAGCAGTACTTC. Amino acids: CASNGGTGTGVNEQYF.

This clonotype was observed at least ten times. This chain joins TRBV5-1 and TRBJ2-3, with 9 nucleotides matching TRBD1. CDR3 length: 14 amino acids. J gave up 3 bases and V 8 bases, and 7 bases lay outside the gene matches. The germline V gene encodes CDR1 SGHRS and CDR2 YFSETQ. The CDR3 sequence is CASSRDRVTDTQYF. Written as DNA, the CDR3 is TGCGCCAGTTCCCGGGACAGGGTTACAGATACGCAGTATTTT.

Points on this clonotype: Compared with germline, one end of the junction differs, possibly owing to a read error. The rearrangement joins TRBV6-5 to TRBJ2-7, with D uncertain. CDR1 MNHEY and CDR2 SVGAGI come from the germline V gene. The CDR3 consists of 11 residues. The CDR3 region has the DNA TGTGCCGCTCCTCTGGGCGAGGATCAGTCCTTC. It specifies CAAPLGEDQSF.

CDR3 in amino acids: CSAREGRKSTDTQYF. Here the CDR3 DNA reads TGCAGTGCTAGAGAAGGCAGGAAAAGCACAGATACGCAGTATTTT. The chain joins TRBV20-1 to TRBJ2-3, with unresolved D. Trimming cost V 0 bases and J 0 bases, with 10 bases left between them. The CDR3 spans 15 residues. Germline lookup yields CDR1 DFQATT and CDR2 SNEGSKA (reference sequence).

The chain employs TRBV29-1 and TRBJ2-1, with D perhaps matching TRBD2 (5 bases). Germline V CDR1 and CDR2: SQVTM, ANQGSEA. The CDR3 totals 13 residues. V lost 7 bases, J lost 8 bases, and 18 bases lay in between. The CDR3 region is CSAEGGRVHEQFF. CDR3 DNA: TGCAGCGCCGAGGGTGGGAGAGTGCATGAGCAGTTCTTC.

This chain uses TRBV21-1 with TRBJ2-3; TRBD1 is the table's D call, not checked against the DNA. TRBV21-1 constitutes a pseudogene. This CDR3 comprises 17 residues. The DNA for the CDR3 is TGTGCCAGCAGCGCGAGCCCATGGGCCAGGAAGGGGGATACGCAGTATTTT. As protein: CASSASPWARKGDTQYF.

Concerning this clonotype itself: One junction end does not reproduce the germline sequence, and a read error may be involved. The chain employs TRBV7-9 and TRBJ2-5, with D possibly being TRBD1 (5 bases). The germline V gene has CDR1 SEHNR and CDR2 FQNEAQ (reference sequence). There are 12 residues in the CDR3. CDR3 residues: CASGLLDNEQYF. The CDR3 region has the DNA TGTGCCAGCGGCTTGTTGGACAATGAGCAGTACTTC.

In this sample, this clonotype turned up once. The chain is built from TRBV4-3 and TRBJ2-3; unclear D gene. V was pared by 1 base and J by 3 bases, with 8 bases between. Germline V CDR1 and CDR2: LGHNA, YSLEER. This CDR3 contains 14 residues. This CDR3 is CASSQGYLTDTQYF. The CDR3, as DNA: TGCGCCAGCAGCCAAGGCTACTTAACAGATACGCAGTATTTT.

V usage is TRBV4-3 and J usage is TRBJ2-7, with 9 bases matching TRBD1. Germline V gene lookup returns CDR1 LGHNA and CDR2 YSLEER. After removal of 2 bases from V and 4 bases from J, the junction contained 9 bases not matched to a gene. The CDR3 sequence is 16 residues long. CDR3 coding DNA: TGCGCCAGCAGCCAATTGATCGGGACAGGGCAATACGAGCAGTACTTC. Protein sequence: CASSQLIGTGQYEQYF.

The chain has TRBV11-2 and TRBJ1-4; D unclear. Germline V gives CDR1 SGHAT, CDR2 FQNNGV. Trimming pared 1 base from V and 8 bases from J, leaving 11 bases between. The CDR3 length is 14 residues. CDR3 residues: CASSLGYLEEKLFF. CDR3 nucleotides: TGTGCCAGCAGCTTAGGTTACTTAGAAGAAAAACTGTTTTTT.

A word on this clonotype: This may arise from a read error, as a much more abundant clone is one base away. J is TRBJ2-1 and V is TRBV12-3 or TRBV12-4; 7 bases align to TRBD2. CDR3 size: 15 residues. The CDR3 here is CASSFGGNLDKEQFF. CDR3 coding DNA: TGTGCCAGCAGTTTCGGGGGGAATCTCGACAAGGAGCAGTTCTTC.